This TCR beta chain was documented in a study of T cells in localized non-small cell lung cancer. In the case of this clone: The antigen is unknown.

Findings and caveats of the study: Appearances in adjacent lung were noted for a median approximately 52 of the top 100 tumor clones.

Method: immunoSEQ multiplex PCR; TCRdb's copy keeps in-frame clones and lacks some. The sample holds some 1,500 clones, roughly 26% seen once. Germline assignment: CDR1 WSHSY and CDR2 SAAADI. The CDR3 sequence is 17 residues long. J gave up 8 bases and V 10 bases, and 21 bases lay outside the gene matches. The chain has TRBV10-2 and TRBJ2-1, with 9 positions matching TRBD1. The input for sequencing was lung tumor tissue, taken before any cancer treatment. The clonotype was recovered from a man between 40 and 69 years old with stage II lung adenocarcinoma. CDR3 in DNA: TGCGCCACCCGAAGGACCGGTGGGACAGGGAGGGTGGATGAGCAGTTCTTC. This translates into CATRRTGGTGRVDEQFF.